This T cell receptor (beta chain) originates from a study of T cell responses to AZD1222 COVID-19 vaccine. Clones were read by immunoSEQ multiplex PCR, and TCRdb kept only the in-frame ones, dropping some. The data contain roughly 150,000 clones, 80% to 90% of them seen just once; the ten biggest clones take up 6.5% to 7%. Concerning this clone itself: The antigen remains undetermined.

Findings and caveats of the study: Vaccine-associated CD4 TCRs spanned spike, dominant at 160-218 and 743-854.

This clonotype originated in an adult in good health. Source: peripheral blood, taken on day 0 of AZD1222 vaccination.

The DNA of the CDR3 is TGTGCCAGCCAATACACACCTTCTTCTGGAAACACCATATATTTT. Amino acids: CASQYTPSSGNTIYF. V usage is TRBV7-2 and J usage is TRBJ1-3; D remains unclear. The CDR3 is 15 amino acids. Germline V lookup: CDR1 SGHTA, CDR2 FQGNSA. The ends were cut back, 8 bases at V and 1 base at J, with 15 bases in the middle.